One T cell receptor (beta chain) is described in this entry. Its antigen remains unknown. With 8 bases removed from V and 7 bases from J, the gap between germline ends came to 14 bases. CDR3 length: 13 residues. Germline V lookup: CDR1 ENHRY, CDR2 SYGVKD. Both 60 Vbeta primers and 13 Jbeta primers went into the PCR. The assay was immunoSEQ multiplex PCR, and TCRdb's table has in-frame clones only and misses some. This table has 150,000 or so clones, over 65% appearing once. These data belong to a study of cytomegalovirus exposure and HLA in healthy donors. Study results and caveats: A missense variant in DCLRE1C was later tied to TCR beta V- and J-gene trimming. Looking again later, the authors saw that most CMV-associated TCR beta chains seemed HLA-restricted.

Though nominally healthy at sampling, donors likely had unrecorded immune exposures. The sample was PBMCs. The origin of this receptor is a woman aged 40 to 50 in good health and CMV-seronegative. This chain connects TRBV10-3 to TRBJ2-2; TRBD1 might be the D (6 bases). This CDR3 reads CAIRDTQGGELFF. The CDR3 DNA follows: TGTGCCATCCGGGACACACAGGGCGGGGAGCTGTTTTTT.